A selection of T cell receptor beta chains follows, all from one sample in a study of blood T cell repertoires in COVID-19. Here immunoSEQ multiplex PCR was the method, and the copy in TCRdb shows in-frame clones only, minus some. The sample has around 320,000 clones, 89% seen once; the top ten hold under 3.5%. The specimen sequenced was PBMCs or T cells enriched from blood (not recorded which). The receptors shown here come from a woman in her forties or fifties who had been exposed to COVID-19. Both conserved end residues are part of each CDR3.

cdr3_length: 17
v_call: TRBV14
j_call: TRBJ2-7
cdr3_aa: CASSPPRWQASSYEQYF

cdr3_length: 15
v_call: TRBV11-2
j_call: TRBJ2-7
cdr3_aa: CASSSVGGAHHEQYF

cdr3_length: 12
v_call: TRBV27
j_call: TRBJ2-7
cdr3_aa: CASSTTGSEQYF

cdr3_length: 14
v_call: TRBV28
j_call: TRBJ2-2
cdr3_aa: CASRAQGRAGELFF

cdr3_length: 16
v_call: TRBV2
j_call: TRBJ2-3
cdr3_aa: CASSVSSGGAADTQYF

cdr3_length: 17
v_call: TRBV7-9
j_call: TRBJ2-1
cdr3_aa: CASSQGQGKSGRDEQFF

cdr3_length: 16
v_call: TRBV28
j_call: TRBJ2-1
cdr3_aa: CASRTRGGMVYNEQFF

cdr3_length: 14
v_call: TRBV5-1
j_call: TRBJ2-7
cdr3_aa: CASSFAGGQVEQYF

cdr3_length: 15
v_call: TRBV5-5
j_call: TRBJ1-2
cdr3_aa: CASSPTGQGIYGYTF

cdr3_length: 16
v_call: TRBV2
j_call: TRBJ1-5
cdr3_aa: CASSVMSALGNQPQHF

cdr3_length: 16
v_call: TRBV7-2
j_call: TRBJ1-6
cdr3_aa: CASSRLQGVASSPLHF

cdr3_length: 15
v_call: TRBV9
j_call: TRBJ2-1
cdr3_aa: CASSEGTGYYNEQFF

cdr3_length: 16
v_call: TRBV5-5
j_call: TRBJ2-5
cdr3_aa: CASSLVRGADQETQYF

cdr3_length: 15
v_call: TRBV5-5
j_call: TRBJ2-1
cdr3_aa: CASSAGFSSYNEQFF

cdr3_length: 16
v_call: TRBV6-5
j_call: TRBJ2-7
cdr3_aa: CASSYEGEFGMGEQYF

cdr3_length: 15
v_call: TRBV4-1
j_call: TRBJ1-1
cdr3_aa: CASSQQGTGNTEAFF

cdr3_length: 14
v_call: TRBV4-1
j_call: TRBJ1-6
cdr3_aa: CASTPSEYNSPLHF

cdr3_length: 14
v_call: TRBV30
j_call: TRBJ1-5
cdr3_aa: CAWSIGQRVVAQHF

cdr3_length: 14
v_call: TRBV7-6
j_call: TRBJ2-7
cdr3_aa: CASSLEDRGREQYF

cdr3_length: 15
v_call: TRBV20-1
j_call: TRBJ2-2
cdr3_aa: CSASNVRGNTGELFF

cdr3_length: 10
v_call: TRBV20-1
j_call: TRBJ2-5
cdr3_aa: CSAYQETQYF

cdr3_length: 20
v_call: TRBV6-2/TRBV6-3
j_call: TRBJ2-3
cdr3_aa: CASSYPNPARQGDSTDTQYF

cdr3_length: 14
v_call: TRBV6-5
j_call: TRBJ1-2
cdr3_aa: CASSSGQGSYGYTF

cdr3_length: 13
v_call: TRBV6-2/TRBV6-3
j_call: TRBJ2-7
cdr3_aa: CASSGRAEGEQYF

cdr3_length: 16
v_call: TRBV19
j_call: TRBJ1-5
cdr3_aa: CASSRARGGSNQPQHF